These 3 T cell receptor beta chains share one sample of origin, sequenced in a study of somatic mutations in cytotoxic T cells in rheumatoid arthritis (dated by TCRdb to about 2017). Libraries were built with the immunoSEQ multiplex PCR assay. TCRdb obtained this table from immuneACCESS and retained in-frame rearrangements with V and J assigned. These tables miss some clones; where compared with another copy, unresolved V genes account for less than half of the shortfall, and the remainder is unexplained. This sample is represented by more than 8,000 clones; approximately 80% of them were singletons. Together, the top ten hold around 10% of the sample. Sequencing was carried out using CD8+ T cells sorted from blood. The receptors were sampled from an adult with rheumatoid arthritis.

V is TRBV7-9 and J is TRBJ1-2; 8 nucleotides line up with TRBD1. Per germline, CDR1 SEHNR and CDR2 FQNEAQ (reference sequence). The CDR3 has 15 amino acids. The V gene end was trimmed by 5 bases and the J gene end by 4 bases; junction bases not matched to a gene: 9. DNA of the CDR3: TGTGCCAGCAGCCTACCAGGGGGCGGGGGCTATGGCTACACCTTC. It codes for CASSLPGGGGYGYTF.

This chain joins TRBV7-9 and TRBJ2-7; perhaps TRBD1 as D (6 bases). CDR1 SEHNR and CDR2 FQNEAQ come from the germline V gene (reference sequence). Trimming left V 1 base short and J 6 bases short, with 13 bases between. The CDR3 contains 14 residues. The CDR3 nucleotides read TGTGCCAGCAGCTTAGTTCAGGGGTTCGGCGAGCAGTACTTC. Translation gives CASSLVQGFGEQYF.

The chain links TRBV14 to TRBJ2-1; weak D call: TRBD2 (7 bases). The V and J ends lost 0 bases and 6 bases respectively, with 9 bases between them. Germline V gene sequence: CDR1 SGHDN, CDR2 FVKESK. The CDR3 runs 14 residues. The CDR3, as DNA: TGTGCCAGCAGCCAAGAAGGGGGGGCCAATGAGCAGTTCTTC. Protein: CASSQEGGANEQFF.